Sequencing of this T cell receptor beta chain was carried out in a study of cytomegalovirus exposure and HLA in healthy donors. General study findings and limits: When analyzed later, a missense DCLRE1C variant was found to be linked to TCR beta V- and J-gene trimming.

Germline V gene lookup returns CDR1 SGHVS and CDR2 FQNEAQ. The J segment lost 7 bases and the V segment lost 1 base, leaving 4 bases of the junction unmatched. This CDR3 has 14 amino acids. On this clone: Its antigen is still unknown.

Donors consisted of healthy bone marrow donors. 13 Jbeta primers and 60 Vbeta primers were used for the PCR. The protocol was immunoSEQ multiplex PCR, while the TCRdb copy is restricted to in-frame clones and leaves out a portion. The sample includes fewer than 80,000 clones, roughly 85% seen only once; the top ten take 2.5%. The sequenced sample consisted of PBMCs. The clonotype was recovered from a man aged 25-45 years in good health and CMV-seronegative. V gene TRBV7-8 combines with J gene TRBJ1-1; 9 bases line up with TRBD1. In DNA, the CDR3 is TGTGCCAGCAGCTTAGTGGGGACAGGGTTTGAAGCTTTCTTT. Protein product: CASSLVGTGFEAFF.